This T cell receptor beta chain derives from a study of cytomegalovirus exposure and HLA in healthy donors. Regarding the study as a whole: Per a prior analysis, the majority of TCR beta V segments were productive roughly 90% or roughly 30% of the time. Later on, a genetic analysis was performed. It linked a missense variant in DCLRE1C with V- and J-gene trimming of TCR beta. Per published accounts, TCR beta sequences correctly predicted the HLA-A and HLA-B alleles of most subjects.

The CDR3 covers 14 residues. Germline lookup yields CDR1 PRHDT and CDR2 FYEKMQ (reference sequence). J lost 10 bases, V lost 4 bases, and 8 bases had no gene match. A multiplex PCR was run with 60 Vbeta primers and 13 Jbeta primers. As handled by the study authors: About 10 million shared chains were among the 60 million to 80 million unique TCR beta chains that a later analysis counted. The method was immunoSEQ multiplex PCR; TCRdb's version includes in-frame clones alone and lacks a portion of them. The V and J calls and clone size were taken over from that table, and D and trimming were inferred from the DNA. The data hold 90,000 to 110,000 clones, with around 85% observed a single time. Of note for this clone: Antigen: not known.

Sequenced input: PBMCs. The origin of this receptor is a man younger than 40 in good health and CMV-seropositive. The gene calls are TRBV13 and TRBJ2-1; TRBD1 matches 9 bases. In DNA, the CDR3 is TGTGCCAGCAGCTCCGGGACAGGGATGGGGGAGCAGTTCTTC. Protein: CASSSGTGMGEQFF.